This T cell receptor beta chain was sequenced during a study of cytomegalovirus exposure and HLA in healthy donors. The PCR made use of 60 Vbeta and 13 Jbeta primers. Sequencing was performed with immunoSEQ multiplex PCR; in TCRdb, only in-frame clones are kept and a portion is missing. Of 200,000 or so clones in the sample, more than 75% are singletons; the top ten hold 0.2% to 0.3%. This clone appeared a few times. Its target is not known. Regarding the study as a whole: Three chains tied to CMV proved CMV antigen-specific in vitro.

V lost 0 bases, J lost 2 bases, and 7 bases lay in between. Germline V gene lookup returns CDR1 LGHNA and CDR2 YNFKEQ. The length of the CDR3 is 14 residues. The TCR comes from a girl less than two years old in good health and CMV-seronegative. The J gene is TRBJ1-2, the V gene TRBV4-2, with unresolved D. Input material: PBMCs. DNA for the CDR3: TGTGCCAGCAGCCAAGATGTCGGGAACTATGGCTACACCTTC. This gives the protein CASSQDVGNYGYTF.